What follows are 24 T cell receptor beta chains derived from one specimen sequenced in a study of OX40 agonist ivuxolimab in advanced cancers. Only in-frame clones appear in the TCRdb table, and some are missing; sequencing was by immunoSEQ multiplex PCR. The sample carries roughly 60,000 clones, over 75% recorded once. The sample in question was CD4+ or CD8+ T cells sorted from blood, obtained in a trial of the OX40 agonist ivuxolimab. These receptors all come from an adult with an advanced solid tumor such as melanoma, head and neck, liver or kidney cancer.

V is TRBV9 and J is TRBJ2-7; 7 positions match TRBD1. V lost 4 bases to trimming and J lost 2 bases; unmatched junction nucleotides: 9. Germline assignment: CDR1 SGDLS and CDR2 YYNGEE. This CDR3 region has 15 residues. The CDR3 loop reads CASSSSAGGTYEQYF. The CDR3 DNA reads as TGTGCCAGCAGCTCCTCCGCAGGGGGTACCTACGAGCAGTACTTC. The full variable domain, rest sourced from reference TRBV9 and TRBJ2-7, is DSGVTQTPKHLITATGQRVTLRCSPRSGDLSVYWYQQSLDQGLQFLIQYYNGEERAKGNILERFSAQQFPDLHSELNLSSLELGDSALYFCASSSSAGGTYEQYFGPGTRLTVT.

The V gene is TRBV19, the J gene TRBJ1-1; D is uncertain. Germline V gene sequence: CDR1 LNHDA, CDR2 SQIVND (reference sequence). Trimming took 7 bases from V and 4 from J, leaving 16 bases between them. The CDR3 length is 14 residues. The DNA for the CDR3 is TGTGCCAGTACTATCACCCTCGGGCTCACTGAAGCTTTCTTT. Amino acids: CASTITLGLTEAFF.

The rearrangement uses TRBV27 and TRBJ1-5, with TRBD1 as a possible D gene (6 bases). The germline V gene encodes CDR1 MNHEY and CDR2 SMNVEV (reference sequence). The CDR3 contains 13 residues. V dropped 5 bases and J dropped 6 bases, with 11 bases sitting between them. CDR3 loop: CASSPTGIQPQHF. CDR3 in DNA: TGTGCCAGCAGTCCGACAGGAATTCAGCCCCAGCATTTT.

V is TRBV7-9 and J is TRBJ2-1; 8 nucleotides agree with TRBD1. CDR1 and CDR2 from the germline V gene are SEHNR and FQNEAQ (reference sequence). The CDR3 is 12 residues long. V was clipped by 6 bases and J by 10 bases; unmatched bases: 5. CDR3 in amino acids: CASRRQGSEQFF. The CDR3 DNA follows: TGTGCCAGCAGACGACAGGGGAGCGAGCAGTTCTTC.

The chain recombines TRBV23-1 with TRBJ2-2, with 9 nucleotides matching TRBD1. TRBV23-1 is noted as an ORF with a role that remains uncertain. Trimming at V came to 2 bases and at J to 4 bases, leaving 14 bases not matched to a gene. The CDR3 spans 19 residues. CDR3 sequence: CASSQVPDRGHSGTGELFF. The CDR3 DNA follows: TGCGCCAGCAGTCAAGTTCCGGACAGGGGCCACTCGGGCACCGGGGAGCTGTTTTTT.

V and J are TRBV9 and TRBJ2-5; TRBD1 is a possible D gene (5 bases). V was cut by 4 bases and J by 1 base, with 11 bases left in between. The CDR3 runs to 14 residues. Per germline, CDR1 SGDLS and CDR2 YYNGEE. CDR3 region: CASSPPRGQETQYF. The CDR3 region has the DNA TGTGCCAGCAGCCCTCCTAGGGGCCAAGAGACCCAGTACTTC.

CDR3 in amino acids: CASSDQKELFF. In DNA form, the CDR3 reads TGTGCCAGTAGTGATCAGAAGGAGCTGTTTTTT. This chain uses TRBV19 with TRBJ2-2; no clear D. The CDR3 has 11 residues. With 5 bases removed from V and 10 bases from J, the gap between germline ends came to 8 bases. The germline CDR1 and CDR2 sequences are LNHDA and SQIVND (reference sequence).

The chain couples TRBV6-1 to TRBJ1-1; D unclear. This CDR3 spans 14 amino acids. V lost 6 bases and J 0 bases, leaving 11 bases between the germline ends. Germline values: CDR1 MNHNS, CDR2 SASEGT. The DNA for the CDR3 is TGTGCCAGCAGGCTCAACTTATTGAACACTGAAGCTTTCTTT. The encoded protein is CASRLNLLNTEAFF.

V and J are TRBV6-5 and TRBJ2-7; D may be TRBD1 (6 bases). The CDR3 has 14 amino acids. The V end lost 6 bases, the J end lost 2 bases, and 14 bases lay between the germline ends. CDR1 MNHEY and CDR2 SVGAGI come from the germline V gene. CDR3 nucleotide sequence: TGTGCCAGCAGCCCCGGGACACCAGCCTACGAGCAGTACTTC. Amino acid sequence: CASSPGTPAYEQYF.

This rearrangement joins TRBV9 to TRBJ2-1, with 7 bases fitting TRBD2. V lost 0 bases and J lost 6; bases outside the gene matches: 3. CDR1 and CDR2 (germline): SGDLS, YYNGEE. The CDR3 loop spans 14 amino acids. CDR3 region: CASSVDWGGNEQFF. In DNA, the CDR3 is TGTGCCAGCAGCGTAGATTGGGGGGGCAATGAGCAGTTCTTC.

This sequence joins TRBV28 and TRBJ1-2, with D possibly TRBD1 on 6 matching bases. This CDR3 region has 14 residues. Germline V lookup: CDR1 MDHEN, CDR2 SYDVKM. V was pared by 10 bases and J by 0 bases, with 15 bases between. The CDR3 reads CAISQTGSNYGYTF. CDR3 nucleotides: TGTGCCATTTCACAAACAGGGTCTAACTATGGCTACACCTTC.

The chain employs TRBV7-6 and TRBJ2-7; no definite D call. CDR1 and CDR2 from the germline V gene are SGHVS and FNYEAQ. The V and J ends lost 1 base and 2 bases respectively, with 9 bases between them. The length of the CDR3 is 14 residues. The CDR3 nucleotides read TGTGCCAGCAGCTTAGTAGGCGGTGCCTACGAGCAGTACTTC. Protein product: CASSLVGGAYEQYF.

The chain uses TRBV27 and TRBJ2-5, with 10 bases matching TRBD2. The V and J ends lost 3 bases and 4 bases, in that order; junction bases with no gene match: 11. Germline V CDR1 and CDR2: MNHEY, SMNVEV (reference sequence). The CDR3 extends over 17 amino acids. CDR3 in DNA: TGTGCCAGCAGTTTTGGACCGCCTAGCGGGAGTGGAGAGACCCAGTACTTC. This encodes CASSFGPPSGSGETQYF.

The V and J genes are TRBV27 and TRBJ2-3; no clear D gene. V lost 4 bases, J lost 2 bases, and 4 bases lay in between. This CDR3 has 12 amino acids. Germline CDR1 and CDR2: MNHEY and SMNVEV (reference sequence). The CDR3, as DNA: TGTGCCAGCAGTTCCCACACAGATACGCAGTATTTT. This gives the protein CASSSHTDTQYF.

The chain is built from TRBV7-3 and TRBJ1-2; a possible D gene is TRBD1 (5 bases). V was trimmed by 2 bases and J by 2 bases, leaving 9 bases between them. This CDR3 comprises 14 residues. Germline V CDR1 and CDR2: SGHTA, FQGTGA. CDR3 DNA sequence: TGTGCCAGCAGCTTACGGCCAGGGAACTATGGCTACACCTTC. It is translated as CASSLRPGNYGYTF.

The chain employs TRBV5-8 and TRBJ1-3, with a possible D match to TRBD1 (6 bases). Germline CDR1 SGHTS, CDR2 YDEGEE. V lost 4 bases, J lost 2 bases, and 16 bases lay in between. CDR3 length: 16 residues. The CDR3 DNA sequence: TGTGCCAGCAGCCGCACCGGACAGATCCCTGGAAACACCATATATTTT. This codes for CASSRTGQIPGNTIYF.

This chain connects TRBV7-3 to TRBJ2-5, with 12 bases aligning to TRBD2. V was clipped by 5 bases and J by 5 bases; unmatched bases: 6. The CDR3 is made up of 15 amino acids. Germline CDR1 reads SGHTA; CDR2 reads FQGTGA. The CDR3 region is CASSQNGLAGETQYF. Written as DNA, the CDR3 is TGTGCCAGCAGCCAGAACGGACTAGCGGGGGAGACCCAGTACTTC.

The chain is built from TRBV7-9 and TRBJ1-2; D call uncertain. CDR1 and CDR2 (germline): SEHNR, FQNEAQ (reference sequence). This CDR3 contains 14 residues. Trimming shortened V by 1 base and J by 6 bases, and 12 bases separated the two germline ends. CDR3 in amino acids: CASSLVARTDGYTF. In DNA, the CDR3 is TGTGCCAGCAGCTTAGTCGCACGGACGGATGGCTACACCTTC. Combining the CDR3 with reference TRBV7-9 and TRBJ1-2 gives the whole variable domain DTGVSQNPRHKITKRGQNVTFRCDPISEHNRLYWYRQTLGQGPEFLTYFQNEAQLEKSRLLSDRFSAERPKGSFSTLEIQRTEQGDSAMYLCASSLVARTDGYTFGSGTRLTVV.

The V and J genes are TRBV27 and TRBJ2-7; perhaps TRBD1 as D (5 bases). The CDR3 spans 13 residues. Germline assignment: CDR1 MNHEY and CDR2 SMNVEV (reference sequence). Between the trimmed V and J ends, which lost 8 bases and 1 base, there was a span of 12 bases. The CDR3 reads CASGEQASYEQYF. CDR3 coding DNA: TGTGCCAGCGGTGAACAGGCTTCCTACGAGCAGTACTTC.

CDR3 residues: CASKTGIANTGELFF. The CDR3 DNA follows: TGTGCCAGCAAGACAGGTATCGCGAACACCGGGGAGCTGTTTTTT. The gene calls are TRBV2 and TRBJ2-2, with a possible D match to TRBD1 (6 bases). V lost 7 bases and J lost 0, with 12 bases in between. The CDR3 spans 15 residues. From germline, CDR1 is SNHLY and CDR2 FYNNEI.

This chain joins TRBV27 and TRBJ2-7; no firm D call. The CDR3 is 13 amino acids. CDR1 and CDR2 (germline): MNHEY, SMNVEV (reference sequence). V was cut by 5 bases and J by 2 bases, with 10 bases left in between. CDR3 in DNA: TGTGCCAGCAGTCCCGGATCGACCTACGAGCAGTACTTC. Translation gives CASSPGSTYEQYF.

This clone came up a few times. The chain is built from TRBV6-5 and TRBJ2-3; a weak D match, TRBD1 (5 bases). Germline V gene lookup returns CDR1 MNHEY and CDR2 SVGAGI. V lost 5 bases, J lost 2 bases, and 8 bases lay in between. The length of the CDR3 is 13 residues. The CDR3 spells CASSTRATDTQYF. The CDR3 coding sequence is TGTGCCAGCAGTACCAGGGCCACAGATACGCAGTATTTT.

This sequence joins TRBV5-6 and TRBJ2-2; 10 positions agree with TRBD2. This CDR3 contains 16 residues. V lost 4 bases to trimming and J lost 6 bases; unmatched junction nucleotides: 9. Per germline, CDR1 SGHDT and CDR2 YYEEEE. The CDR3 is CASSEIAGGSSGELFF. The CDR3 DNA follows: TGTGCCAGCAGCGAAATAGCGGGAGGCTCGTCCGGGGAGCTGTTTTTT.

In DNA form, the CDR3 reads TGTGCCAGCAGCCTCCGAACTGCCCTCGAGCAGTACTTC. It is translated as CASSLRTALEQYF. J is TRBJ2-7 and V is TRBV7-9, with no clear D. Germline V gene lookup returns CDR1 SEHNR and CDR2 FQNEAQ (reference sequence). This CDR3 contains 13 residues. V was cut by 5 bases and J by 6 bases, with 14 bases left in between.